The subject of this entry is one TCR beta chain. The clone's antigen remains unknown. Base qualities were left out, and no much larger clone turns up one base away. The library was prepared using the immunoSEQ multiplex PCR assay. For TCR sequencing, RNA was extracted from every sample and reverse transcribed into cDNA to serve as template. First-strand cDNA was synthesized using SuperScript III with a 2:1 mix of oligo-dT and random hexamers. Amplification bias was assessed with a synthetic immune receptor repertoire, and residual bias was removed computationally. The source study handled its data this way. After raw reads were preprocessed to remove errors, the CDR3 was defined following IMGT conventions as running from the conserved cysteine to phenylalanine. Clonality was computed by normalizing Shannon entropy by log2 of the number of productive unique TCRs and subtracting the result from 1. Scalp TCRbeta sequences were cross-referenced with sorted blood CD4 and CD8 repertoires so that the CD4 or CD8 identity of scalp clones could be inferred. TCRdb holds this immuneACCESS table with in-frame rearrangements only. Some clones are missing; in checked studies, unresolved V genes explain under half, and the rest has no known cause. Clonal size and the V and J genes are those of that table, whereas D and trimming came from the DNA. The sample contains approximately 200,000 clones, more than 55% of them found a single time. The top ten clones comprise approximately 0.7% of the sample.

CDR1 is given as MNHEY and CDR2 as SMNVEV, both from the germline V gene (reference sequence). Trimming removed 3 bases from V and 4 bases from J; the gene matches leave 2 bases unexplained. The CDR3 runs 14 amino acids, cysteine and phenylalanine included. Only the CDR3 part of the read is kept: 42 bases, read in frame from the first base. The data stem from a study of CD8+ T cells in alopecia areata (dated by TCRdb to 2017 to 2018). For the study in its entirety: Treated patients were enrolled in an open-label pilot trial of oral tofacitinib at 5 to 10 mg twice daily for moderate-to-severe alopecia areata. Scalp clonality was compared across normal scalp (n=4), patchy alopecia areata scalp (n=8), and alopecia totalis/universalis scalp (n=8). The study used high-throughput TCRbeta sequencing to examine T cell clonal expansion in alopecia areata, in both the C3H/HeJ mouse model and human patients. For the treated patients, the SALT score, which quantifies what percentage of scalp surface area is affected, served as the measure of disease severity. Patients received tofacitinib for 6 to 18 months and were then followed off drug for 6 months to check for delayed response and recurrence. Human TCRbeta sequencing covered scalp tissue and sorted CD4+ and CD8+ peripheral blood T cells from patchy and totalis/universalis alopecia areata patients and healthy controls. Amplification of TCRbeta CDR3 regions was done by immunoSEQ multiplex PCR using 35 Vbeta forward primers and 13 Jbeta reverse primers. Biopsies were taken from tofacitinib-treated patients at baseline and at 4 and 24 weeks of treatment, and a later scalp biopsy was taken in several of the tofacitinib-treated patients. The RNA source kit depended on sample type: the PAXgene miRNA kit for fixed scalp, the miRNeasy kit for PBMCs, and the RNeasy kit for mouse skin.

The time point label of this sample denotes: less than five weeks on oral tofacitinib. In light of the paper, this sample's treatment or condition label describes: oral pan-JAK inhibitor, 5-10 mg twice daily. Peripheral blood and lesional scalp punch biopsies were obtained from patients with alopecia areata. PBMCs were isolated by density centrifugation and stained for CD3, CD4 and CD8, and CD4+ and CD8+ T cells were sorted on a FACSAria. Results and caveats for the whole study, not just this receptor: Higher clonality and more expanded CD8+ clones were observed in lesional scalp than in normal scalp, particularly in alopecia totalis/universalis, a finding suggestive of antigenic drive. Unlike mouse skin, where gammadelta T cells dominate, normal human skin contains resident alphabeta T cells that get sequenced too, which complicates analysis of the scalp TCR repertoire. Tofacitinib significantly decreased scalp clonality and the number of expanded CD8+ clones among the top 100 scalp clones. TCR sequences shared between patients were less clear than in mice, possibly partly because of HLA diversity in the patient population. Many expanded lesional clones persisted in scalp and blood during tofacitinib treatment, which may partly explain relapse after stopping treatment. The treated cohort was small, with a single nonresponder, so links between baseline CD8+ expansion and response need larger studies.

The chain couples TRBV27 to TRBJ2-1; 8 central bases correspond to TRBD1. This specimen consisted of CD4+ T cells sorted from blood, obtained at week 4, from a patient treated with tofacitinib. The sequence was obtained from a human donor with alopecia areata. The CDR3 loop reads CASSFRDRYNEQFF. The nucleotides are TGTGCCAGCAGTTTCCGGGACAGGTACAATGAGCAGTTCTTC.